Detailed here is one T cell receptor beta chain. As yet, its antigen is unknown. The CDR3 is cut off 3 residues early in the read; its end comes from the germline J gene. Profiling relied on immunoSEQ multiplex PCR, and the TCRdb table lists in-frame clones only, not all of them. This repertoire includes 50,000 to 65,000 clones. CDR1 and CDR2 from the germline V gene are SGHAT and FQNNGV. This CDR3 spans 13 amino acids. Trimming stripped 4 bases from V and 2 bases from J, with 3 bases between. The data belong to a study of Tregs in tolerant kidney transplant recipients. CD4+CD25+CD127- Tregs, CD4+CD25- non-Tregs, CD4 and CD8 cells were sorted. Findings and limits, study-wide: Validation in larger populations is needed because few patients were studied. Nucleotide sequences could not be compared across some patients' samples due to primer changes.

Sequencing was performed on CD4+ T cells from blood, taken before the transplant. This rearrangement joins TRBV11-2 to TRBJ1-6; D is unclear. This receptor was identified in a human donor who received a combined kidney and bone marrow transplant. The CDR3 reads CASSSAYNSPLHF. CDR3 DNA, as far as it was read: TGTGCCAGCAGCTCCGCCTATAATTCACCC.